This paragraph covers one TCR beta chain sequence. This sample was included in a study of graft-versus-host responses after intestinal transplantation. Study-wide background: Isolated intestinal, liver-intestinal, or multivisceral transplants had been given to the recipients.

CDR3 length equals 15 residues. In germline, CDR1 is PRHDT, CDR2 FYEKMQ (reference sequence). The V gene end was trimmed by 2 bases and the J gene end by 2 bases; junction bases not matched to a gene: 3. Produced via immunoSEQ multiplex PCR; TCRdb's table is partial and in-frame only. The repertoire holds about 29,000 clones, more than 85% seen once, with over 0.7% in the top ten. The source of this sequence is a human patient who received an intestinal transplant, so some T cells may come from the graft donor. The chain carries TRBV13 and TRBJ2-1; 7 positions agree with TRBD2. Sequences were derived from PBMCs, sampled roughly 68 days after intestinal transplant. The CDR3 DNA sequence: TGTGCCAGCAGCTTATCGGCGGGGGCCTACAATGAGCAGTTCTTC. Residues: CASSLSAGAYNEQFF.